The 32 T cell receptor beta chains given below trace back to one sample, sequenced in a study of cytomegalovirus exposure and HLA in healthy donors. Primers included in the PCR were 60 Vbeta and 13 Jbeta primers. The method was immunoSEQ multiplex PCR; TCRdb's version includes in-frame clones alone and lacks a portion of them. Counted here are some 120,000 clones, 65% occurring once; the ten biggest clones make up nearly 9.5%. The specimen sequenced was PBMCs. Receptor source: a middle-aged woman in good health and CMV-seropositive.

V is TRBV10-3 and J is TRBJ2-1; the match to TRBD2 covers 10 bases. The CDR3 contains 14 residues. Germline CDR1 reads ENHRY; CDR2 reads SYGVKD. Trimming cost V 4 bases and J 8 bases; bases outside gene matches: 5. Here the CDR3 DNA reads TGTGCCATCAGTGGCAGGACTAGCGGCCATGAGCAGTTCTTC. The encoded protein is CAISGRTSGHEQFF.

As DNA, the CDR3 is TGCGCCAGCAGCCCCAGGACTTTTAGGAGCTCCTACAATGAGCAGTTCTTC. Protein sequence: CASSPRTFRSSYNEQFF. The J gene is TRBJ2-1, the V gene TRBV4-1; D is perhaps TRBD2 (5 bases). V lost 4 bases to trimming and J lost 0 bases, with 16 bases between them. The CDR3 has 17 residues. The germline V gene has CDR1 MGHRA and CDR2 YSYEKL.

This clone has just a few counts. V and J are TRBV9 and TRBJ2-5, with D possibly TRBD2 on 5 matching bases. The CDR3 totals 15 residues. Germline V CDR1 and CDR2: SGDLS, YYNGEE. V was pared by 4 bases and J by 4 bases, with 17 bases between. The CDR3 DNA reads TGTGCCAGCAGCTACGGACTGCCCGCTGGAGAGACCCAGTACTTC. It is translated as CASSYGLPAGETQYF. Looking up the rest from reference TRBV9 and TRBJ2-5 gives the full variable domain: DSGVTQTPKHLITATGQRVTLRCSPRSGDLSVYWYQQSLDQGLQFLIQYYNGEERAKGNILERFSAQQFPDLHSELNLSSLELGDSALYFCASSYGLPAGETQYFGPGTRLLVL.

V gene TRBV2 combines with J gene TRBJ2-4, with D possibly TRBD2 on 5 matching bases. The CDR3 has 12 amino acids. Germline loops: CDR1 SNHLY, CDR2 FYNNEI. Trimming left V 7 bases short and J 15 bases short, with 19 bases between. CDR3 sequence (DNA): TGTGCCAGCAACCCTAGGGTGGGAGTTGGGTACTTC. Protein product: CASNPRVGVGYF.

This clone was observed a single time. The J gene is TRBJ2-7, the V gene TRBV10-3; 10 bases agree with TRBD2. The CDR3 extends over 14 amino acids. Germline CDR1 ENHRY, CDR2 SYGVKD. V dropped 6 bases and J dropped 1; count of bases not matched to a gene: 3. The CDR3 spells CAIRGSGRSYEQYF. CDR3 DNA sequence: TGTGCCATCAGGGGTAGCGGGAGGTCCTACGAGCAGTACTTC.

This clone was picked up one time. The rearrangement uses TRBV5-1 and TRBJ2-2; 7 nucleotides match TRBD1. The V gene's germline CDR1 is SGHRS and CDR2 YFSETQ. CDR3 length: 16 amino acids. V gave up 6 bases and J gave up 2 bases; unmatched junction bases: 10. CDR3 amino acids: CASTTPGTDNTGELFF. CDR3 nucleotides: TGCGCCAGCACAACACCAGGGACAGACAACACCGGGGAGCTGTTTTTT.

V and J are TRBV9 and TRBJ2-1; 8 bases line up with TRBD2. The CDR3 loop spans 15 amino acids. After removal of 1 base from V and 2 bases from J, the junction contained 2 bases not matched to a gene. CDR1 and CDR2 (germline): SGDLS, YYNGEE. CDR3 coding DNA: TGTGCCAGCAGCGTAAGCGGGAGCACCTACAATGAGCAGTTCTTC. The encoded protein is CASSVSGSTYNEQFF.

The chain carries TRBV7-2 and TRBJ2-3, with a possible D match to TRBD1 (6 bases). CDR1 and CDR2 from the germline V gene are SGHTA and FQGNSA. The CDR3 contains 13 residues. V was cut by 7 bases and J by 0 bases, with 8 bases left in between. The CDR3 region has the DNA TGTGCCAGCAACAGGGAAAGCACAGATACGCAGTATTTT. Encoded protein: CASNRESTDTQYF.

The gene calls are TRBV19 and TRBJ1-1; D is ambiguous. The CDR3 is 13 residues long. Looked up from germline, CDR1 is LNHDA and CDR2 is SQIVND (reference sequence). The V and J ends lost 5 bases and 1 base respectively, with 8 bases between them. The CDR3 coding sequence is TGTGCCAGTAGTTGGCAGAAGAACACTGAAGCTTTCTTT. Amino acids: CASSWQKNTEAFF.

This chain uses TRBV4-1 with TRBJ2-5; TRBD2 is a possible D gene (6 bases). The J call may be mistaken, given a closer DNA end match to TRBJ2-7. Per germline, CDR1 MGHRA and CDR2 YSYEKL. The CDR3 sequence is 15 residues long. CDR3 residues: CASSQVQRVSYEQYF. The CDR3 coding sequence is TGCGCCAGCAGCCAAGTACAGCGGGTCTCCTACGAGCAGTACTTC.

This clone was seen a few times. The chain is built from TRBV5-5 and TRBJ2-7; 7 nucleotides line up with TRBD2. The CDR3 consists of 15 residues. V lost 5 bases, J lost 1 base, and 9 bases stayed unmatched. Germline V CDR1 and CDR2: SGHKS, YYEKEE (reference sequence). The CDR3 loop is CASSAGRGRSYEQYF. As DNA, the CDR3 is TGTGCCAGCAGTGCGGGGAGGGGCCGATCCTACGAGCAGTACTTC.

Regarding this clone: At one end, the junction sequence differs from germline, possibly due to a read error. The chain recombines TRBV7-9 with TRBJ2-7; no clear D gene. The CDR3 extends over 12 amino acids. Germline CDR1 reads SEHNR; CDR2 reads FQNEAQ (reference sequence). CDR3 in DNA: TGTTCCAGCAGCGATACTTCCTACGAGCAGTACTTC. Translating gives CSSSDTSYEQYF. Complete variable domain (other parts from reference TRBV7-9 and TRBJ2-7): DTGVSQNPRHKITKRGQNVTFRCDPISEHNRLYWYRQTLGQGPEFLTYFQNEAQLEKSRLLSDRFSAERPKGSFSTLEIQRTEQGDSAMYLCSSSDTSYEQYFGPGTRLTVT.

This chain joins TRBV28 and TRBJ1-1, with unresolved D. The CDR3 is 14 amino acids. The V gene lost 10 bases and the J gene lost 4 bases, with 19 bases spanning the gap. CDR1 is MDHEN, CDR2 SYDVKM, per germline. CDR3 nucleotide sequence: TGTGCCACCGATAGCGGGGTATGGACCACTGAAGCTTTCTTT. It is translated as CATDSGVWTTEAFF.

This clone was seen only a few times. This chain uses TRBV18 with TRBJ1-3, with 8 bases lining up with TRBD1. The J segment lost 1 base and the V segment lost 2 bases, leaving 4 bases of the junction unmatched. The CDR3 has 16 residues. CDR1 KGHSH and CDR2 LQKENI come from the germline V gene. CDR3 nucleotide sequence: TGTGCCAGCTCACCATACACAGGGGGTTCTGGAAACACCATATATTTT. Its protein product is CASSPYTGGSGNTIYF.

The chain has TRBV13 and TRBJ2-1; weak D call: TRBD2 (6 bases). The CDR3 totals 14 residues. V dropped 4 bases and J dropped 0 bases, with 7 bases sitting between them. Germline V gene lookup returns CDR1 PRHDT and CDR2 FYEKMQ (reference sequence). CDR3 coding DNA: TGTGCCAGCAGCTCCGGGAGCTCCTACAATGAGCAGTTCTTC. This sequence encodes CASSSGSSYNEQFF.

This chain links TRBV6-1 with TRBJ2-5, with D maybe TRBD1 (6 bases). Germline V CDR1 and CDR2: MNHNS, SASEGT. The length of the CDR3 is 14 residues. V was pared by 4 bases and J by 1 base, with 10 bases between. The CDR3 nucleotides are TGTGCCAGCAGTGGTGGGGGCTCCCAAGAGACCCAGTACTTC. Its translation: CASSGGGSQETQYF.

A few counts support this clone. The chain carries TRBV5-4 and TRBJ2-5, with 8 bases matching TRBD2. Germline lookup yields CDR1 SGHNT and CDR2 YYREEE (reference sequence). The CDR3 spans 18 residues. The V segment lost 4 bases and the J segment 1 base; nucleotides outside the gene matches: 15. The CDR3 bases are TGTGCCAGCAGCCAAGATAGCTCGACTAGCGCGTTCCAAGAGACCCAGTACTTC. Amino acid sequence: CASSQDSSTSAFQETQYF.

The V call is TRBV6-5, the J call TRBJ2-2; 12 bases agree with TRBD1. CDR3 size: 14 residues. The germline V gene encodes CDR1 MNHEY and CDR2 SVGAGI. The V segment lost 6 bases and the J segment 6 bases; nucleotides outside the gene matches: 2. The chain's CDR3 is CASRGQGASGELFF. In DNA form, the CDR3 reads TGTGCCAGCAGGGGACAGGGGGCCTCCGGGGAGCTGTTTTTT.

The J gene is TRBJ2-1, the V gene TRBV5-1; tentatively, D is TRBD2 (5 bases). The V and J ends lost 2 bases and 0 bases respectively, with 6 bases between them. The CDR3 has 14 amino acids. CDR1 is SGHRS, CDR2 YFSETQ, per germline. The CDR3 sequence: CASSFGNSYNEQFF. CDR3 in DNA: TGCGCCAGCAGCTTCGGGAACTCCTACAATGAGCAGTTCTTC.

V usage is TRBV6-4 and J usage is TRBJ2-5; D is uncertain. Trimming took 0 bases from V and 5 from J, leaving 13 bases between them. The CDR3 is 15 amino acids. The germline V gene has CDR1 MRHNA and CDR2 SNTAGT. CDR3 bases: TGTGCCAGCAGTGACTCGAAGCTCGGCGGCGAGACCCAGTACTTC. Amino acids: CASSDSKLGGETQYF.

The chain links TRBV5-4 to TRBJ2-1, with a tentative D call TRBD2 (5 bases). CDR1 is SGHNT, CDR2 YYREEE, per germline (reference sequence). The V and J ends lost 3 bases and 6 bases respectively, with 13 bases between them. The CDR3 length is 14 residues. CDR3 sequence reads: CASSSPRVFNEQFF. In DNA, the CDR3 is TGTGCCAGCAGCTCCCCGAGGGTGTTCAATGAGCAGTTCTTC.

V is TRBV5-6 and J is TRBJ2-3; D is possibly TRBD2 (5 bases). Germline values: CDR1 SGHDT, CDR2 YYEEEE. Trimming took off 2 bases at V and 4 bases at J, with 11 bases between the two ends. This CDR3 has 14 residues. CDR3 sequence reads: CASSFLVGADTQYF. Here the CDR3 DNA reads TGTGCCAGCAGCTTTCTTGTGGGAGCAGATACGCAGTATTTT.

V gene TRBV4-3 combines with J gene TRBJ2-3, with D tentatively TRBD2 (6 bases). Germline-derived CDR1 and CDR2 are LGHNA and YSLEER. The CDR3 has 16 residues. The V end was cut by 4 bases, the J end by 3 bases, with 17 bases between. The CDR3 bases are TGCGCCAGCAGCCCGGAACGGAGGGTAGGGACAGATACGCAGTATTTT. It specifies CASSPERRVGTDTQYF.

The chain links TRBV19 to TRBJ2-1; 10 bases fit TRBD2. The germline gives CDR1 LNHDA, CDR2 SQIVND (reference sequence). This CDR3 is built from 13 residues. Unmatched junction bases numbered 2, after V lost 8 bases and J lost 4 bases. CDR3 in amino acids: CASGTSDYNEQFF. The CDR3 nucleotides are TGTGCCAGTGGGACTAGCGATTACAATGAGCAGTTCTTC.

The J gene is TRBJ2-3, the V gene TRBV9; 9 positions match TRBD2. The V segment lost 2 bases and the J segment 6 bases; nucleotides outside the gene matches: 10. CDR3 length equals 16 residues. The germline CDR1 and CDR2 sequences are SGDLS and YYNGEE. The CDR3 region has the DNA TGTGCCAGCAGCGTCCCGACTAGCGGTTTTGAGGATACGCAGTATTTT. Amino acid sequence: CASSVPTSGFEDTQYF.

This chain connects TRBV30 to TRBJ2-2, with TRBD1 as a possible D gene (7 bases). The CDR3 length is 14 residues. V gave up 7 bases and J gave up 3 bases, with 15 bases separating them. CDR1 and CDR2 from the germline V gene are GTSNPN and SVGIG (reference sequence). The CDR3 DNA reads as TGTGCCTTAGGAGGGGGCGCGTACACCGGGGAGCTGTTTTTT. Encoded protein: CALGGGAYTGELFF. Full variable domain (missing parts from reference TRBV30 and TRBJ2-2): SQTIHQWPATLVQPVGSPLSLECTVEGTSNPNLYWYRQAAGRGLQLLFYSVGIGQISSEVPQNLSASRPQDRQFILSSKKLLLSDSGFYLCALGGGAYTGELFFGEGSRLTVL.

The rearrangement joins TRBV4-1 to TRBJ1-4; unclear D gene. The CDR3 extends over 15 amino acids. Trimming stripped 8 bases from V and 6 bases from J, with 19 bases between. Germline loops: CDR1 MGHRA, CDR2 YSYEKL. DNA of the CDR3: TGCGCCAGCCGCGGAAGTTCGGCTCGTCATGAAAAACTGTTTTTT. This sequence encodes CASRGSSARHEKLFF.

V gene TRBV9 combines with J gene TRBJ2-7, with 11 bases aligning to TRBD2. Germline V gives CDR1 SGDLS, CDR2 YYNGEE. The CDR3 length is 14 residues. With 4 bases clipped from V and 2 bases from J, the junction kept 2 bases outside the gene matches. CDR3 nucleotides: TGTGCCAGCAGCACTAGCGGGAGTGCCTACGAGCAGTACTTC. Protein product: CASSTSGSAYEQYF.

V is TRBV29-1 and J is TRBJ2-2; weak D call: TRBD1 (5 bases). The CDR3 extends over 16 amino acids. Germline CDR1 reads SQVTM; CDR2 reads ANQGSEA. V was pared by 5 bases and J by 4 bases, with 20 bases between. The CDR3 bases are TGCAGCGTTCAATCCAGAAGCAGGGCCAGCACCGGGGAGCTGTTTTTT. Its translation is CSVQSRSRASTGELFF.

This clone came up a few times. J is TRBJ2-5 and V is TRBV6-1, with D perhaps matching TRBD1 (5 bases). Looked up from germline, CDR1 is MNHNS and CDR2 is SASEGT. Trimming removed 2 bases at V and 0 bases at J, with 16 bases between. The CDR3 sequence is 17 residues long. The CDR3 protein is CASSEKGRGSYQETQYF. In DNA, the CDR3 is TGTGCCAGCAGTGAAAAGGGGCGCGGAAGCTACCAAGAGACCCAGTACTTC.

The table lists this clone with a few counts. J is TRBJ1-5 and V is TRBV7-2; TRBD1 aligns across 11 bases. CDR3 size: 19 residues. Per the germline V gene, CDR1 is SGHTA and CDR2 is FQGNSA. J gave up 3 bases and V 5 bases, and 15 bases lay outside the gene matches. The CDR3 region has the DNA TGTGCCAGCAGCAACGGACAGGGGGCGCCGAACTTCGACAATCAGCCCCAGCATTTT. It yields the protein CASSNGQGAPNFDNQPQHF.

This clone came up a few times. This chain uses TRBV5-6 with TRBJ2-3; TRBD1 matches 7 bases. V dropped 2 bases and J dropped 3; count of bases not matched to a gene: 15. This CDR3 is built from 18 residues. The germline V gene has CDR1 SGHDT and CDR2 YYEEEE. This chain's CDR3 is CASSFFGGASRGTDTQYF. CDR3 nucleotide sequence: TGTGCCAGCAGCTTTTTTGGCGGAGCTAGCAGGGGGACAGATACGCAGTATTTT.